A selection of T cell receptor beta chains follows, all from one sample in a study of T cell responses to AZD1222 COVID-19 vaccine. Assay: immunoSEQ multiplex PCR; the TCRdb copy retains only in-frame clones and omits some. This sample has about 42,000 clones, with 80% to 85% found just once. The material was peripheral blood, obtained 28 days after the second AZD1222 dose. The receptors stem from an adult who received the AZD1222 COVID-19 vaccine. Each CDR3 is given with its conserved first and last residue. Fields, in order: CDR3 DNA, CDR3 protein, V gene, D gene, J gene, clone size. The D gene is left open where the match is weak. Rows may omit the clone size; those that give it use once, few, many or a size class.

CDR3 DNA: TGTGCCAGCAGCCTGGAGCTTCGGGAGCAGTACTTC
CDR3 protein: CASSLELREQYF
V gene: TRBV5-5
D gene: .
J gene: TRBJ2-7
clone size: .

CDR3 DNA: TGTGCCAGCAGCCCGACCGTGACTAGCGGGGGGGCCTACGAGCAGTACTTC
CDR3 protein: CASSPTVTSGGAYEQYF
V gene: TRBV7-2
D gene: TRBD2
J gene: TRBJ2-7
clone size: .

CDR3 DNA: TGTGCCAGCCGTCAGGGGCCTACAGGGGCTGGGGCCAACGTCCTGACTTTC
CDR3 protein: CASRQGPTGAGANVLTF
V gene: TRBV27
D gene: TRBD1
J gene: TRBJ2-6
clone size: .

CDR3 DNA: TGTGCCAGCAGCGTTGGGGGCGTGAACACCGGGGAGCTGTTTTTT
CDR3 protein: CASSVGGVNTGELFF
V gene: TRBV9
D gene: .
J gene: TRBJ2-2
clone size: .

CDR3 DNA: TGTGCCAGCAGTCCCAATCAGGGGCCAACTCTCCCGAACACTGAAGCTTTCTTT
CDR3 protein: CASSPNQGPTLPNTEAFF
V gene: TRBV6-6
D gene: .
J gene: TRBJ1-1
clone size: .

CDR3 DNA: TGTGCCAGCAGCTTGGGGCCAGGGACGAACACTGAAGCTTTCTTT
CDR3 protein: CASSLGPGTNTEAFF
V gene: TRBV5-6
D gene: .
J gene: TRBJ1-1
clone size: few

CDR3 DNA: TGCGCCAGCAGCTTGCCTGGGGATGGCTACACCTTC
CDR3 protein: CASSLPGDGYTF
V gene: TRBV5-1
D gene: .
J gene: TRBJ1-2
clone size: .

CDR3 DNA: TGTGCCAGCAGCGCCCGGACAGGGCCGGGGCAGCCCCAGCATTTT
CDR3 protein: CASSARTGPGQPQHF
V gene: TRBV9
D gene: TRBD1
J gene: TRBJ1-5
clone size: .

CDR3 DNA: TGTGCCAGCAGTTTAACTTGGGATTCACCCCTCCACTTT
CDR3 protein: CASSLTWDSPLHF
V gene: TRBV12-3/TRBV12-4
D gene: .
J gene: TRBJ1-6
clone size: .

CDR3 DNA: TGTGCCAGCATTGTGGGGGTAGGTTCACCCCTCCACTTT
CDR3 protein: CASIVGVGSPLHF
V gene: TRBV2
D gene: .
J gene: TRBJ1-6
clone size: .

CDR3 DNA: TGTGCCAGCAGTTTGTCAACCAGGGGCTCCTACGAGCAGTACTTC
CDR3 protein: CASSLSTRGSYEQYF
V gene: TRBV27
D gene: .
J gene: TRBJ2-7
clone size: .

CDR3 DNA: TGTGCCAGCACCATGCGGCTTAACTATGGCTACACCTTC
CDR3 protein: CASTMRLNYGYTF
V gene: TRBV7-9
D gene: .
J gene: TRBJ1-2
clone size: .

CDR3 DNA: TGTGCCAGCAGTGAAGCATCCTGGACAATCGTTGGGGACACTGAAGCTTTCTTT
CDR3 protein: CASSEASWTIVGDTEAFF
V gene: TRBV6-1
D gene: .
J gene: TRBJ1-1
clone size: once

CDR3 DNA: TGTGCCAGCTCCCCAACCAGGGTTTTTTCCTACGAGCAGTACTTC
CDR3 protein: CASSPTRVFSYEQYF
V gene: TRBV27
D gene: .
J gene: TRBJ2-7
clone size: .

CDR3 DNA: TGTGCCAGCAGCTTAGTGAATCTCCAAGAGACCCAGTACTTC
CDR3 protein: CASSLVNLQETQYF
V gene: TRBV7-9
D gene: .
J gene: TRBJ2-5
clone size: .

CDR3 DNA: TGTGCCAGCAGTTATAACAGGGACTTCGGAAACACCATATATTTT
CDR3 protein: CASSYNRDFGNTIYF
V gene: TRBV6-6
D gene: .
J gene: TRBJ1-3
clone size: medium-sized

CDR3 DNA: TGCGCCAGCAGACGTTGCCCAGGGGGTGAAAAACTGTTTTTT
CDR3 protein: CASRRCPGGEKLFF
V gene: TRBV10-1
D gene: TRBD1
J gene: TRBJ1-4
clone size: .

CDR3 DNA: TGTGCCAGCAGTGAATTGGCAGGGGACTACGAGCAGTACTTC
CDR3 protein: CASSELAGDYEQYF
V gene: TRBV25-1
D gene: .
J gene: TRBJ2-7
clone size: once

CDR3 DNA: TGTGCCAGCAGCTTCTGGGGGTACGGCCGAGAGAACCCCCAGCATTTT
CDR3 protein: CASSFWGYGRENPQHF
V gene: TRBV5-8
D gene: .
J gene: TRBJ1-5
clone size: .

CDR3 DNA: TGTGCCAGCAGCTTAGGGCTGACTAGCGGCGACAATGAGCAGTTCTTC
CDR3 protein: CASSLGLTSGDNEQFF
V gene: TRBV7-9
D gene: TRBD2
J gene: TRBJ2-1
clone size: .

CDR3 DNA: TGTGCCAGCAGTTTCCGGGGAAACTACGAGCAGTACTTC
CDR3 protein: CASSFRGNYEQYF
V gene: TRBV27
D gene: .
J gene: TRBJ2-7
clone size: .

CDR3 DNA: TGTGCCAGTAGTCGGACTAGCGGGGGGGATCAAGAGACCCAGTACTTC
CDR3 protein: CASSRTSGGDQETQYF
V gene: TRBV19
D gene: TRBD2
J gene: TRBJ2-5
clone size: .

CDR3 DNA: TGTGCCAGCAGCACCCGGACAGCAGGTGAGCAGTTCTTC
CDR3 protein: CASSTRTAGEQFF
V gene: TRBV11-3
D gene: .
J gene: TRBJ2-1
clone size: .

CDR3 DNA: TGTGCCACCGAACAGGGGGCTTACGAGCAGTACTTC
CDR3 protein: CATEQGAYEQYF
V gene: TRBV28
D gene: TRBD1
J gene: TRBJ2-7
clone size: .

CDR3 DNA: TGTGCCAGCAGCCCTCGGACAGGGGCGTTGAATGGCTACACCTTC
CDR3 protein: CASSPRTGALNGYTF
V gene: TRBV9
D gene: TRBD1
J gene: TRBJ1-2
clone size: few

CDR3 DNA: TGTGCCAGCAGCCAAGCCGGGGGACAGGGTCGGATCCAGTACTTC
CDR3 protein: CASSQAGGQGRIQYF
V gene: TRBV3-1/TRBV3-2
D gene: TRBD1
J gene: TRBJ2-4
clone size: .

CDR3 DNA: TGTGCCAGCAGCCACAATGAGCAGTTCTTC
CDR3 protein: CASSHNEQFF
V gene: TRBV7-8
D gene: .
J gene: TRBJ2-1
clone size: .

CDR3 DNA: TGTGCCATCAGTGTGGACAGGGGGCAGGGTAATTCACCCCTCCACTTT
CDR3 protein: CAISVDRGQGNSPLHF
V gene: TRBV10-3
D gene: TRBD1
J gene: TRBJ1-6
clone size: .

CDR3 DNA: TGTGCCAGCAGCGCAGTGGGTATGGAGGGCTCCGAGCAGTACTTC
CDR3 protein: CASSAVGMEGSEQYF
V gene: TRBV9
D gene: .
J gene: TRBJ2-7
clone size: .

CDR3 DNA: TGTGCCAGCAGTTACGCTAATTCACCCCTCCACTTT
CDR3 protein: CASSYANSPLHF
V gene: TRBV6-5
D gene: .
J gene: TRBJ1-6
clone size: .

CDR3 DNA: TGTGCCAGTAGCCGGGACACAGATACGCAGTATTTT
CDR3 protein: CASSRDTDTQYF
V gene: TRBV19
D gene: .
J gene: TRBJ2-3
clone size: .

CDR3 DNA: TGTGCCAGCAGCTTGGGTGGTGCCGGGGAGCTGTTTTTT
CDR3 protein: CASSLGGAGELFF
V gene: TRBV11-2
D gene: .
J gene: TRBJ2-2
clone size: .

CDR3 DNA: TGTGCCAGCAGCCCCCGGACAGGGCTCCGCGAGCAGTACTTC
CDR3 protein: CASSPRTGLREQYF
V gene: TRBV13
D gene: TRBD1
J gene: TRBJ2-7
clone size: .

CDR3 DNA: TGTGCTAGTGGTTCGGGGACAGGGGGGAACACTGAAGCTTTCTTT
CDR3 protein: CASGSGTGGNTEAFF
V gene: TRBV12-5
D gene: TRBD1
J gene: TRBJ1-1
clone size: .

CDR3 DNA: TGTGCCAGCAGCCCTGAACCCCCGGGGAAAACTGAAGCTTTCTTT
CDR3 protein: CASSPEPPGKTEAFF
V gene: TRBV7-8
D gene: .
J gene: TRBJ1-1
clone size: .

CDR3 DNA: TGTGCCAGCAGCTTAGCGGGCTCTAACTATGGCTACACCTTC
CDR3 protein: CASSLAGSNYGYTF
V gene: TRBV7-8
D gene: .
J gene: TRBJ1-2
clone size: few

CDR3 DNA: TGCGCCAGCAGCTTGGCCATCGCTAGCGGGGACAATGAGCAGTTCTTC
CDR3 protein: CASSLAIASGDNEQFF
V gene: TRBV5-1
D gene: TRBD2
J gene: TRBJ2-1
clone size: .

CDR3 DNA: TGTGCCAGCAGTCGACTAGCGGGGGGGATGAACACCGGGGAGCTGTTTTTT
CDR3 protein: CASSRLAGGMNTGELFF
V gene: TRBV6-6
D gene: TRBD2
J gene: TRBJ2-2
clone size: .

CDR3 DNA: TGTGCCAGCAGCTTAGCGGCAGGGTCGAGTACTGAGCAGTTCTTC
CDR3 protein: CASSLAAGSSTEQFF
V gene: TRBV7-9
D gene: .
J gene: TRBJ2-1
clone size: .

CDR3 DNA: TGCGCCAGCAGTGACGGGGACAGGGGGAGCTATGGCTACACCTTC
CDR3 protein: CASSDGDRGSYGYTF
V gene: TRBV10-2
D gene: TRBD1
J gene: TRBJ1-2
clone size: .

CDR3 DNA: TGTGCCAGCAGTTTAAGGTTTGGGGGAGGACCAACCGGCTACACCTTC
CDR3 protein: CASSLRFGGGPTGYTF
V gene: TRBV28
D gene: .
J gene: TRBJ1-2
clone size: .

CDR3 DNA: TGTGCCAGCAGTCCCACTAGCGGGTCTAGCACAGATACGCAGTATTTT
CDR3 protein: CASSPTSGSSTDTQYF
V gene: TRBV27
D gene: TRBD2
J gene: TRBJ2-3
clone size: .

CDR3 DNA: TGTGCCTCAATAGACCAGAACACTGAAGCTTTCTTT
CDR3 protein: CASIDQNTEAFF
V gene: TRBV6-6
D gene: .
J gene: TRBJ1-1
clone size: .

CDR3 DNA: TGCAGTGCTAGGTTTCGGGATGGCTACACCTTC
CDR3 protein: CSARFRDGYTF
V gene: TRBV20-1
D gene: .
J gene: TRBJ1-2
clone size: .

CDR3 DNA: TGCAGCGTGGAAATAAGACAGGGAAGAACGACTAATGAAAAACTGTTTTTT
CDR3 protein: CSVEIRQGRTTNEKLFF
V gene: TRBV29-1
D gene: TRBD1
J gene: TRBJ1-4
clone size: .

CDR3 DNA: TGTGCCTGGAGCGGGCAGGCCAATCAGCCCCAGCATTTT
CDR3 protein: CAWSGQANQPQHF
V gene: TRBV30
D gene: .
J gene: TRBJ1-5
clone size: .

CDR3 DNA: TGTGCCAGCAGTTATTCAGGGGTCGGAAACACCATATATTTT
CDR3 protein: CASSYSGVGNTIYF
V gene: TRBV6-5
D gene: .
J gene: TRBJ1-3
clone size: .

CDR3 DNA: TGCGCCAGCAGATCCCGTGACAGGGCCTACGAGCAGTACTTC
CDR3 protein: CASRSRDRAYEQYF
V gene: TRBV10-1
D gene: TRBD1
J gene: TRBJ2-7
clone size: .

CDR3 DNA: TGTGCCAGCAGCTTAGGTTCACGGAACACCGGGGAGCTGTTTTTT
CDR3 protein: CASSLGSRNTGELFF
V gene: TRBV11-2
D gene: .
J gene: TRBJ2-2
clone size: .

CDR3 DNA: TGTGCCAGCAGCCGTCTGGGGGCGAAGACCGGGGAGCTGTTTTTT
CDR3 protein: CASSRLGAKTGELFF
V gene: TRBV3-1/TRBV3-2
D gene: .
J gene: TRBJ2-2
clone size: .

CDR3 DNA: TGTGCCAGCAGCTTGGGAGGGCCCTCGGGTGAGACCCAGTACTTC
CDR3 protein: CASSLGGPSGETQYF
V gene: TRBV5-4
D gene: .
J gene: TRBJ2-5
clone size: once

CDR3 DNA: TGTGCCAGTAGTACGACAGGGCGTAGGTTACAAGCTTTCTTT
CDR3 protein: CASSTTGRRLQAFF
V gene: TRBV19
D gene: TRBD1
J gene: TRBJ1-1
clone size: .

CDR3 DNA: TGCAGCGTTCGACAGGACGGGCAGGTCGGGGAGCTGTTTTTT
CDR3 protein: CSVRQDGQVGELFF
V gene: TRBV29-1
D gene: .
J gene: TRBJ2-2
clone size: .

CDR3 DNA: TGTGCCAGCAGCTTAGCCCAGGGTCCCTACAATGAGCAGTTCTTC
CDR3 protein: CASSLAQGPYNEQFF
V gene: TRBV11-2
D gene: .
J gene: TRBJ2-1
clone size: .

CDR3 DNA: TGTGCCAGCAGTGCTCGCAATTCCTACAATGAGCAGTTCTTC
CDR3 protein: CASSARNSYNEQFF
V gene: TRBV25-1
D gene: .
J gene: TRBJ2-1
clone size: .

CDR3 DNA: TGTGCCTGGAGTGTGAAGGGACAGAGCAATCAGCCCCAGCATTTT
CDR3 protein: CAWSVKGQSNQPQHF
V gene: TRBV30
D gene: TRBD1
J gene: TRBJ1-5
clone size: .